Sequencing of this T cell receptor beta chain was carried out in a study of blood T cell repertoires in COVID-19. For the study at large: PBMCs, B-cell-depleted T cells, or T cells were the source of the cDNA or gDNA that made up the material.

As originally analysed: Nucleated cell number was recorded as an estimate derived from reference gene primer amplification. This table comes from immunoSEQ multiplex PCR, and its TCRdb copy is limited to in-frame clones, with some not included. The D gene and trimming were derived from the DNA, and the V and J assignments and clone size from that table. Of more than 120,000 clones in the sample, 75% to 90% were seen once. The CDR3 has 15 amino acids. Looked up from germline, CDR1 is MNHEY and CDR2 is SVGEGT. With V trimmed by 5 bases and J by 4 bases, 8 bases remained unmatched. This receptor was taken from a man aged 50-60 years who had recovered from COVID-19. The chain joins TRBV6-2 or TRBV6-3 to TRBJ1-1; 9 nucleotides agree with TRBD1. Sequenced sample: peripheral blood. As DNA, the CDR3 is TGTGCCAGCAGTACCGGGACAGGGTGGAGCACTGAAGCTTTCTTT. Residues: CASSTGTGWSTEAFF.